One T cell receptor (beta chain) is described in this entry. TCR beta CDR3 sequences were amplified from RNA transcripts. HTBI primers drove first-round RT-PCR of the TCR CDR3. TCRdb re-analysed the multiplex PCR reads in MiXCR, keeping a single row per CDR3 protein. There are fewer than 600,000 distinct CDR3 sequences in the sample; around an eighth occur only once, and around 17% lies in the top ten. CDR1 and CDR2 from the germline V gene are SGHNT and YYREEE (reference sequence). The CDR3 loop spans 15 amino acids. V was shortened by 0 bases and J by 4 bases, with 8 bases between the two germline ends. The data are from a study of T cells in Graves' hyperthyroidism and ophthalmopathy. Study-wide context: Peripheral blood was acquired at first diagnosis, ahead of any therapy whatsoever.

The TCR was taken from a woman aged 18-29 years with Graves' hyperthyroidism. The J gene is TRBJ2-6, the V gene TRBV5-4, with D maybe TRBD1 (5 bases). The sequencing input was blood. CDR3 sequence: CASSLVQVGANVLTF. CDR3 coding DNA: TGTGCCAGCAGCTTGGTACAGGTCGGGGCCAACGTCCTGACTTTC.